This TCR beta chain was sequenced in a study of circulating and synovial CD4+ cells in juvenile arthritis. Study conclusions and caveats: CPL and bulk CD4 samples differed at least tenfold in T cell genomes. These blood cells shared more CDR3 sequences with synovium than bulk blood.

Data came from immunoSEQ multiplex PCR; TCRdb stores just in-frame clones and leaves some out. The table shows tens of thousands of clones, with just over 90% occurring only once. This clone was recorded once. Its cognate antigen is unknown. V was pared by 4 bases and J by 8 bases, with 14 bases between. The CDR3 runs 13 residues. Germline CDR1 SGHNT, CDR2 YENEEA. The source material was CD4+ T cells from blood. The receptor was derived from a human donor with juvenile idiopathic arthritis. V usage is TRBV11-3 and J usage is TRBJ1-2, with D tentatively TRBD1 (6 bases). The CDR3 loop is CASSYGQGYGYTF. The CDR3 nucleotides read TGTGCCAGCAGCTACGGCCAGGGGTACGGCTACACCTTC.